These T cell receptor beta chains were read from a single sample in a study of blood T cell repertoires in COVID-19. Using immunoSEQ multiplex PCR, the repertoire was profiled, and TCRdb retains in-frame clones only, with some absent. The repertoire holds approximately 270,000 clones, with around nine tenths as singletons. Sequencing was performed on PBMCs or T cells enriched from blood (not recorded which). These receptors all come from a woman aged 60 to 75 who had recovered from COVID-19. CDR3s include the opening cysteine and the closing phenylalanine or tryptophan. Each record gives: CDR3 length, J gene, D gene, V gene, clone size, CDR3 DNA, CDR3 protein. A D gene is named only where the DNA matches it firmly. A clone size is listed for some rows: how often the clone was seen (once, few, many), or a class if it is expanded.

>13|TRBJ1-2|NA|TRBV19|NA
TGTGCGAGTGTCCCCCGCGGGAGGGGGGGCTACACCTTC
CASVPRGRGGYTF
>15|TRBJ2-6|NA|TRBV28|NA
TGTGCCAGCCGCGGACTACTCTCTGGGGCCAACGTCCTGACTTTC
CASRGLLSGANVLTF
>15|TRBJ1-1|TRBD1|TRBV28|NA
TGTGCCAGCAGTGTCATACAGGGGATGAACACTGAAGCTTTCTTT
CASSVIQGMNTEAFF
>19|TRBJ2-7|NA|TRBV7-6|NA
TGTGCCAGCAGCTTAGAGGCGCTAGCGTCCCTCACGAAATCCTACGAGCAGTACTTC
CASSLEALASLTKSYEQYF
>12|TRBJ1-2|TRBD1|TRBV10-3|NA
TGTGCCATCAGGACAGGGGACTATGGCTACACCTTC
CAIRTGDYGYTF
>15|TRBJ2-3|NA|TRBV5-1|once
TGCGCCAGCAGCTTGGGGACTGGGAACACAGATACGCAGTATTTT
CASSLGTGNTDTQYF
>14|TRBJ1-1|NA|TRBV5-5|NA
TGTGCCAGCAGCTTTTGGGTGGAGGACACTGAAGCTTTCTTT
CASSFWVEDTEAFF
>13|TRBJ2-7|TRBD2|TRBV9|NA
TGTGCCAGCAGCGTGGGACTATGGGACGAGCAGTACTTC
CASSVGLWDEQYF
>15|TRBJ1-6|NA|TRBV2|NA
TGTGCCAGCAGTCTCGACAGCGTGAATAATTCACCCCTCCACTTT
CASSLDSVNNSPLHF
>15|TRBJ1-5|TRBD1|TRBV3-1/TRBV3-2|NA
TGTGCCAGCAGTCCCACAGGGGGTGGCAATCAGCCCCAGCATTTT
CASSPTGGGNQPQHF
>14|TRBJ2-5|TRBD1|TRBV5-1|NA
TGCGCCAGCAGCAAAGACAGGGCATGGGAGACCCAGTACTTC
CASSKDRAWETQYF
>13|TRBJ2-7|NA|TRBV11-3|few
TGTGCCAGCAATCAACAGGGTAACAACGAGCAGTACTTC
CASNQQGNNEQYF
>15|TRBJ1-1|NA|TRBV5-1|NA
TGCGCCAGCAGCCCGGGACAATGGGAAAACACTGAAGCTTTCTTT
CASSPGQWENTEAFF
>13|TRBJ1-1|NA|TRBV5-1|NA
TGCGCCAGCAGCTTCGCGGGGGGAACTGAAGCTTTCTTT
CASSFAGGTEAFF
>14|TRBJ1-1|NA|TRBV7-6|NA
TGTGCCAGCAGCTTAATTGCGGCCAGCACTGAAGCTTTCTTT
CASSLIAASTEAFF
>12|TRBJ1-2|NA|TRBV28|NA
TGTGCCAGCAGTGCGCGGCGGGGGAACTACACCTTC
CASSARRGNYTF
>16|TRBJ1-5|NA|TRBV30|NA
TGTGCCTGGAGTACCCCCCGGGGGGGTTTGCATCAGCCCCAGCATTTT
CAWSTPRGGLHQPQHF
>15|TRBJ2-3|TRBD2|TRBV3-1/TRBV3-2|few
TGTGCCAGCAGCCCTAGCGGGGGGGCCATATCTCGGCAGTATTTT
CASSPSGGAISRQYF
>16|TRBJ1-1|TRBD1|TRBV27|NA
TGTGCCAGCAGTACCTCTCGGGACAGGGGATACACTGAAGCTTTCTTT
CASSTSRDRGYTEAFF
>11|TRBJ1-4|NA|TRBV12-3/TRBV12-4|NA
TGTGCCAGCAGTTATGAGGGAAAACTGTTTTTT
CASSYEGKLFF
>14|TRBJ1-6|NA|TRBV30|NA
TGTGCCTGGAGTATACAGGGTGGGAATTCACCCCTCCACTTT
CAWSIQGGNSPLHF
>16|TRBJ1-2|TRBD1|TRBV3-1/TRBV3-2|NA
TGTGCCAGCAGCCCTGACAGGGGACAGCCTAACTATGGCTACACCTTC
CASSPDRGQPNYGYTF
>14|TRBJ2-7|NA|TRBV2|NA
TGTGCCAGCAGTGAGCAGGGGACGACCTACGAGCAGTACTTC
CASSEQGTTYEQYF
>17|TRBJ1-3|TRBD1|TRBV18|few
TGTGCCAGCTCACCGGCACAGGGGACAAGCTCTGGAAACACCATATATTTT
CASSPAQGTSSGNTIYF